The 8 T cell receptor beta chains reported below all come from one sample, sequenced in a study of blood T cell repertoires in COVID-19 (dated by TCRdb to about 2020). Library creation used the immunoSEQ multiplex PCR assay. Not all clones reach the TCRdb copy of this immuneACCESS table, which keeps in-frame sequences only. Checked studies attribute under half of the gap to unresolved V genes and leave the rest unexplained. Across this sample there are over 90,000 clones, with 70% to 90% seen only once. Clones ranked in the top ten supply around 2% of the sample. The sample comprised peripheral blood. These receptors originate from a man aged 50-60 years with active COVID-19.

This clone was detected a few times. The chain joins TRBV11-3 to TRBJ2-3; 10 positions agree with TRBD2. Germline CDR1 reads SGHNT; CDR2 reads YENEEA. The CDR3 consists of 15 residues. The V segment lost 3 bases and the J segment 2 bases; nucleotides outside the gene matches: 2. The CDR3 region is CASSFSGGTTDTQYF. The CDR3 nucleotides read TGTGCCAGCAGCTTTAGCGGGGGGACCACAGATACGCAGTATTTT.

In the case of this clone: The junction departs from germline at one end; a sequencing error may be responsible. The V call is TRBV7-9, the J call TRBJ2-7, with a weak D call TRBD1 (5 bases). Germline loops: CDR1 SEHNR, CDR2 FQNEAQ (reference sequence). This CDR3 has 14 amino acids. The CDR3 is CASGMTASSDEQYF. CDR3 bases: TGTGCCAGCGGAATGACAGCCTCCTCCGACGAGCAGTACTTC. The whole variable domain, remainder taken from reference TRBV7-9 and TRBJ2-7, is DTGVSQNPRHKITKRGQNVTFRCDPISEHNRLYWYRQTLGQGPEFLTYFQNEAQLEKSRLLSDRFSAERPKGSFSTLEIQRTEQGDSAMYLCASGMTASSDEQYFGPGTRLTVT.

This rearrangement joins TRBV10-3 to TRBJ2-3; the D is unclear. The CDR3 runs to 11 residues. The germline V and J ends were trimmed by 6 bases and 7 bases, with 8 bases remaining between them. The germline V gene encodes CDR1 ENHRY and CDR2 SYGVKD. CDR3 coding DNA: TGTGCCATCAGCGAACTGAATACGCAGTATTTT. Translation: CAISELNTQYF.

The CDR3 loop is CASRGRGRYTF. The CDR3 DNA reads as TGTGCCAGCAGAGGAAGGGGAAGGTACACCTTC. The chain carries TRBV2 and TRBJ1-2; a weak D match, TRBD1 (5 bases). V was cut by 6 bases and J by 11 bases, with 13 bases left in between. This CDR3 has 11 residues. Germline V CDR1 and CDR2: SNHLY, FYNNEI.

This chain connects TRBV11-2 to TRBJ2-7; the D is unclear. This CDR3 is 11 amino acids long. Deletions cut 1 base from V and 7 bases from J, with 5 bases between. Germline V gene data show CDR1 as SGHAT and CDR2 as FQNNGV. CDR3 DNA: TGTGCCAGCAGCTTAGTGAGGGAGCAGTACTTC. It is translated as CASSLVREQYF.

This chain uses TRBV7-2 with TRBJ2-1; D might be TRBD1 (6 bases). This CDR3 spans 16 amino acids. V was cut by 3 bases and J by 9 bases, with 21 bases left in between. Germline assignment: CDR1 SGHTA and CDR2 FQGNSA. This CDR3 reads CASSFGGKSRAGEQFF. CDR3 sequence (DNA): TGTGCCAGCAGCTTTGGGGGCAAATCTCGAGCCGGTGAGCAGTTCTTC.

This sequence joins TRBV6-4 and TRBJ2-7, with D maybe TRBD2 (7 bases). CDR1 is MRHNA and CDR2 is SNTAGT in the germline V gene. This CDR3 region has 15 residues. Trimming removed 2 bases from V and 2 bases from J, with 13 bases in between. The CDR3: CASSDGQGTTYEQYF. Written as DNA, the CDR3 is TGTGCCAGCAGTGACGGGCAGGGGACTACCTACGAGCAGTACTTC.

This chain uses TRBV9 with TRBJ1-3; D remains ambiguous. Germline CDR1 and CDR2: SGDLS and YYNGEE. Trimming cost V 0 bases and J 0 bases, with 7 bases left between them. This CDR3 comprises 15 residues. This CDR3 reads CASSVGSSSGNTIYF. Written as DNA, the CDR3 is TGTGCCAGCAGCGTAGGGAGCAGCTCTGGAAACACCATATATTTT.